The 4 T cell receptor beta chains reported below all come from one sample, sequenced in a study of PD-L1 blockade in urothelial cancer. Produced via immunoSEQ multiplex PCR; TCRdb's table is partial and in-frame only. This sample has 100,000 to 150,000 clones; about 81% occur once, and the top ten carry 3.2%. Time point denoted: pretreatment peripheral blood. Sequencing was performed on PBMCs, taken around atezolizumab (anti-PD-L1) treatment. These receptors originate from a man in his fifties or sixties with urothelial cancer.

The chain links TRBV9 to TRBJ2-5, with TRBD2 identical over 9 bases. CDR1 and CDR2 (germline): SGDLS, YYNGEE. With 2 bases clipped from V and 4 bases from J, the junction kept 9 bases outside the gene matches. There are 16 residues in the CDR3. In DNA, the CDR3 is TGTGCCAGCAGCGTTGCGGCGGGAGGGCCGCGAGAGACCCAGTACTTC. Translation gives CASSVAAGGPRETQYF.

V gene TRBV7-6 combines with J gene TRBJ1-1; D is perhaps TRBD1 (6 bases). CDR3 length: 13 residues. V lost 5 bases to trimming and J lost 1 base, with 8 bases between them. Germline V gene data show CDR1 as SGHVS and CDR2 as FNYEAQ. CDR3 nucleotides: TGTGCCAGCAGCAGGGACACGAACACTGAAGCTTTCTTT. As protein: CASSRDTNTEAFF.

The chain couples TRBV27 to TRBJ1-5, with a possible D match to TRBD1 (5 bases). V was cut by 2 bases and J by 0 bases, with 11 bases left in between. The length of the CDR3 is 16 residues. In germline, CDR1 is MNHEY, CDR2 SMNVEV (reference sequence). In nucleotides, the CDR3 is TGTGCCAGCAGTTTAGGAGGGGTCGGTAGCAATCAGCCCCAGCATTTT. Its protein is CASSLGGVGSNQPQHF.

The J gene is TRBJ2-5, the V gene TRBV7-2, with 12 bases lining up with TRBD2. The V and J ends lost 1 base and 7 bases, in that order; junction bases with no gene match: 16. Germline V lookup: CDR1 SGHTA, CDR2 FQGNSA. The CDR3 runs 19 residues. The CDR3 is CASSLVVGTSGRQLGTQYF. The DNA of the CDR3 is TGTGCCAGCAGCTTAGTAGTTGGGACTAGCGGGCGCCAGTTAGGGACCCAGTACTTC.